This T cell receptor beta chain stems from a study of CD8 T cells in ankylosing spondylitis. This clonotype occurred a few times. TCRdb ran MiXCR on the 5' RACE reads and lists one entry per CDR3 protein. Of more than 150,000 distinct CDR3 sequences listed, more than 10% are singletons. Sequencing input: blood, either unsorted or a sorted T cell fraction (not recorded which). The sequence was obtained from a male donor with ankylosing spondylitis or in good health (not recorded which).

The CDR3 region has the DNA TGCGCCAGCAGCTATGGACTAGCGGGCCCCTCCTACGAGCAGTACTTC. Its protein is CASSYGLAGPSYEQYF. The V gene is TRBV5-1, the J gene TRBJ2-7; 11 nucleotides align to TRBD2. The CDR3 is made up of 16 amino acids. J gave up 0 bases and V 3 bases, and 5 bases lay outside the gene matches. Germline V gene sequence: CDR1 SGHRS, CDR2 YFSETQ. The full variable domain, in which reference TRBV5-1 and TRBJ2-7 provide the parts outside the CDR3, is KAGVTQTPRYLIKTRGQQVTLSCSPISGHRSVSWYQQTPGQGLQFLFEYFSETQRNKGNFPGRFSGRQFSNSRSEMNVSTLELGDSALYLCASSYGLAGPSYEQYFGPGTRLTVT.